These 2 T cell receptor beta chains originate from one sample sequenced in a study of OX40 agonist ivuxolimab in advanced cancers. Repertoires were generated with immunoSEQ multiplex PCR, while TCRdb's copy carries only in-frame clones and drops some. The profile covers some 84,000 clones, with around 92% appearing a single time and 7% to 9.5% taken by the ten largest. This specimen consisted of CD4+ or CD8+ T cells sorted from blood, obtained in a trial of the OX40 agonist ivuxolimab. The receptors derive from an adult with an advanced solid tumor such as melanoma, head and neck, liver or kidney cancer.

The rearrangement joins TRBV15 to TRBJ1-4; D is perhaps TRBD1 (6 bases). CDR1 and CDR2 from the germline V gene are LNHNV and YYDKDF (reference sequence). Deletions cut 1 base from V and 4 bases from J, with 13 bases between. The CDR3 consists of 16 residues. For the CDR3, the DNA is TGTGCCACCAGCAGAGTCCCGGGGGCGAATAATGAAAAACTGTTTTTT. Amino acid sequence: CATSRVPGANNEKLFF.

The chain uses TRBV11-2 and TRBJ2-1; 7 bases align to TRBD2. Germline CDR1 and CDR2: SGHAT and FQNNGV. V was pared by 3 bases and J by 6 bases, with 8 bases of the junction left unmatched. This CDR3 spans 15 amino acids. CDR3 amino acids: CASSLGGAVGNEQFF. The DNA of the CDR3 is TGTGCCAGCAGCTTGGGAGGGGCAGTGGGCAATGAGCAGTTCTTC. The complete variable domain, with remaining parts taken from reference TRBV11-2 and TRBJ2-1, reads EAGVAQSPRYKIIEKRQSVAFWCNPISGHATLYWYQQILGQGPKLLIQFQNNGVVDDSQLPKDRFSAERLKGVDSTLKIQPAKLEDSAVYLCASSLGGAVGNEQFFGPGTRLTVL.